The 31 T cell receptor beta chains presented below share a single source sample, sequenced in a study of T cell responses to AZD1222 COVID-19 vaccine (dated by TCRdb to the early 2020s). The protocol used for the library was the immunoSEQ multiplex PCR assay. TCRdb retrieved this table from immuneACCESS and kept in-frame rearrangements only. Not all clones are present; in checked studies, unresolved V genes account for under half, and no reason is known for the remainder. The sample has about 140,000 clones on record, approximately 95% of them singletons. The leading ten clones occupy less than 0.95% of the sample. Interpreted using the paper, the time point label stands for: baseline before first vaccination. What this sample's treatment or condition label stands for: meningococcal conjugate vaccine given as trial control. The source was peripheral blood, collected on day 0 of MenACWY control vaccination. Receptors originate from an adult in good health.

The chain is built from TRBV12-3 or TRBV12-4 and TRBJ1-2, with D maybe TRBD1 (6 bases). This CDR3 has 13 residues. V lost 2 bases, J lost 8 bases, and 12 bases lay in between. The CDR3 loop is CASSLRTVGGYTF. Written as DNA, the CDR3 is TGTGCCAGCAGTTTAAGGACAGTCGGCGGCTACACCTTC.

The chain couples TRBV3-1 (or the pseudogene TRBV3-2) to TRBJ1-4; D not certain. The CDR3 is 15 amino acids. V lost 5 bases and J 4 bases, leaving 14 bases between the germline ends. The germline V gene has CDR1 LGHDT and CDR2 YNNKEL (reference sequence). The CDR3 nucleotides read TGTGCCAGCAGCTTAGGCGGACGGATTAATGAAAAACTGTTTTTT. The encoded protein is CASSLGGRINEKLFF.

The rearrangement uses TRBV6-6 and TRBJ2-7; D is uncertain. Per germline, CDR1 MNHNY and CDR2 SVGAGI (reference sequence). V lost 0 bases and J lost 6, with 9 bases in between. This CDR3 region has 13 residues. The CDR3, as DNA: TGTGCCAGCAGTTACTCGTTTTTTATCGAGCAGTACTTC. Protein product: CASSYSFFIEQYF.

On this clone: The CDR3 does not close with the conserved phenylalanine or tryptophan, likely indicating a read error. The DNA is omitted, as the CDR3 cannot be located on it reliably, and the CDR3 follows TCRdb's listing. The V and J genes are TRBV10-3 and TRBJ1-5. The germline V gene encodes CDR1 ENHRY and CDR2 SYGVKD. Termini included, the CDR3 measures 13 amino acids. The CDR3 is CAISESFGRIRSM.

This chain's CDR3 is CASSLQGGGLDEQFF. DNA for the CDR3: TGTGCCAGCAGCTTACAGGGGGGAGGGTTGGATGAGCAGTTCTTC. This rearrangement joins TRBV11-3 to TRBJ2-1, with D perhaps being TRBD1 or TRBD2 (7 bases each). The CDR3 has 15 residues. The V gene lost 2 bases and the J gene lost 8 bases, with 16 bases spanning the gap. Germline V gene lookup returns CDR1 SGHNT and CDR2 YENEEA.

This clone has more than one count but fewer than ten. The chain has TRBV4-1 and TRBJ1-1, with D tentatively TRBD1 (5 bases). CDR1 and CDR2 from the germline V gene are MGHRA and YSYEKL. This CDR3 comprises 17 residues. The ends were cut back, 2 bases at V and 7 bases at J, with 23 bases in the middle. This chain's CDR3 is CASSQLDMGLTGGEAFF. CDR3 sequence (DNA): TGCGCCAGCAGCCAACTCGATATGGGGCTCACCGGAGGTGAAGCTTTCTTT.

V gene TRBV28 combines with J gene TRBJ2-1; the D is unclear. The CDR3 extends over 15 amino acids. Germline assignment: CDR1 MDHEN and CDR2 SYDVKM. Trimming cost V 5 bases and J 0 bases, with 11 bases left between them. CDR3 sequence: CASSPLWVSYNEQFF. The CDR3 DNA follows: TGTGCCAGCAGTCCCCTCTGGGTCTCCTACAATGAGCAGTTCTTC.

The rearrangement joins TRBV19 to TRBJ2-6; D uncertain. Trimming took off 5 bases at V and 0 bases at J, with 8 bases between the two ends. The CDR3 runs to 15 residues. Germline-derived CDR1 and CDR2 are LNHDA and SQIVND (reference sequence). The CDR3 protein is CASSPRYSGANVLTF. The CDR3 coding sequence is TGTGCCAGTAGTCCCCGTTACTCTGGGGCCAACGTCCTGACTTTC.

The CDR3 sequence is CASSYSGTSGTYEQYF. CDR3 bases: TGTGCCAGCAGTTACTCCGGGACTAGCGGAACCTACGAGCAGTACTTC. The chain carries TRBV6-5 and TRBJ2-7, with 11 positions matching TRBD2. Unmatched junction bases numbered 3, after V lost 0 bases and J lost 2 bases. The CDR3 runs 16 residues. Germline-derived CDR1 and CDR2 are MNHEY and SVGAGI.

The gene calls are TRBV9 and TRBJ1-3, with a weak D call TRBD1 (5 bases). The V and J ends lost 0 bases and 4 bases respectively, with 11 bases between them. This CDR3 contains 15 residues. Looked up from germline, CDR1 is SGDLS and CDR2 is YYNGEE. In nucleotides, the CDR3 is TGTGCCAGCAGCGTAGAAGGGGCGACGGGAAACACCATATATTTT. This encodes CASSVEGATGNTIYF.

The V call is TRBV5-6, the J call TRBJ1-1; no reliable D call. V lost 7 bases to trimming and J lost 5 bases, with 21 bases between them. This CDR3 region has 15 residues. Germline loops: CDR1 SGHDT, CDR2 YYEEEE. DNA for the CDR3: TGTGCCAGCTCCCTCCCGACGGGAATTAATACTGAAGCTTTCTTT. It yields the protein CASSLPTGINTEAFF.

The chain joins TRBV10-1 to TRBJ2-1; 11 bases are a match to TRBD1. The CDR3 covers 17 residues. CDR1 is WNHNN, CDR2 SYGVQD, per germline (reference sequence). The V and J ends lost 3 bases and 5 bases, in that order; junction bases with no gene match: 9. The CDR3, as DNA: TGCGCCAGCAGTGACAACAGGGGACAGGGGGTACACAATGAGCAGTTCTTC. Its translation is CASSDNRGQGVHNEQFF.

The J gene is TRBJ1-2, the V gene TRBV20-1; D is possibly TRBD1 (6 bases). CDR1 is DFQATT, CDR2 SNEGSKA, per germline (reference sequence). V was shortened by 3 bases and J by 1 base, with 12 bases between the two germline ends. The CDR3 totals 14 residues. CDR3 nucleotide sequence: TGCAGTGCTAGTTGGGCCAGGGGTAACTATGGCTACACCTTC. Translation: CSASWARGNYGYTF.

The V gene is TRBV6-2 or TRBV6-3, the J gene TRBJ1-2, with a possible D match to TRBD1 (6 bases). Germline lookup yields CDR1 MNHEY and CDR2 SVGEGT. The V end lost 5 bases, the J end lost 3 bases, and 13 bases lay between the germline ends. The CDR3 has 14 residues. DNA of the CDR3: TGTGCCAGCAGTGCGAGGGGGGTTTACTATGGCTACACCTTC. As protein: CASSARGVYYGYTF.

This chain links TRBV6-1 with TRBJ2-7; 7 nucleotides agree with TRBD2. There are 16 residues in the CDR3. V shed 2 bases, J shed 2 bases, and the junction held 9 bases outside the gene matches. Germline assignment: CDR1 MNHNS and CDR2 SASEGT. CDR3 nucleotide sequence: TGTGCCAGCAGTGAACTTGGCGGGGGACCACCCTACGAGCAGTACTTC. Amino acid sequence: CASSELGGGPPYEQYF.

The genes are TRBV2 and TRBJ1-1; D is undetermined. The germline CDR1 and CDR2 sequences are SNHLY and FYNNEI. The CDR3 length is 14 residues. Trimming left V 4 bases short and J 1 base short, with 10 bases between. In DNA, the CDR3 is TGTGCCAGCAGTGCTAGCACCAGGAACACTGAAGCTTTCTTT. The encoded protein is CASSASTRNTEAFF.

For this clone: This specimen includes other DNA sequences encoding the same CDR3. The rearrangement links TRBV7-3 to TRBJ2-7; 8 bases line up with TRBD1. The V gene's germline CDR1 is SGHTA and CDR2 FQGTGA. This CDR3 is 13 amino acids long. The V gene end was trimmed by 5 bases and the J gene end by 3 bases; junction bases not matched to a gene: 3. The CDR3 is CASSPQGGYEQYF. The CDR3 DNA is TGTGCCAGCAGCCCACAGGGGGGCTACGAGCAGTACTTC.

DNA of the CDR3: TGTGCCAGCAGTTGGGAACAGGGCTTTGAAGCTTTCTTT. Residues: CASSWEQGFEAFF. This chain connects TRBV6-4 to TRBJ1-1; D may be TRBD1 (6 bases). Deletions cut 5 bases from V and 7 bases from J, with 14 bases between. CDR3 size: 13 residues. In germline, CDR1 is MRHNA, CDR2 SNTAGT.

J is TRBJ2-1 and V is TRBV5-1, with TRBD2 identical over 10 bases. This CDR3 has 15 residues. Germline trimming cut 4 bases from V and 6 bases from J; bases unmatched to any gene: 7. Germline V lookup: CDR1 SGHRS, CDR2 YFSETQ. DNA of the CDR3: TGCGCCAGCAGCCCAGCGGGAGGGCGGTCCAATGAGCAGTTCTTC. It translates to CASSPAGGRSNEQFF.

This clone is a singleton in its sample. V and J are TRBV30 and TRBJ1-6; D not certain. This CDR3 comprises 13 residues. V lost 3 bases and J lost 8, with 11 bases in between. CDR1 is GTSNPN, CDR2 SVGIG, per germline (reference sequence). The CDR3 spells CAWRGGKDSPLHF. The CDR3, as DNA: TGTGCCTGGAGAGGAGGGAAAGATTCACCCCTCCACTTT.

The chain has TRBV4-3 and TRBJ1-5; D call uncertain. Trimming cost V 0 bases and J 4 bases, with 10 bases left between them. This CDR3 is built from 15 residues. Germline CDR1 LGHNA, CDR2 YSLEER. CDR3 DNA: TGCGCCAGCAGCCAAGATCTGATGAGGAATCAGCCCCAGCATTTT. It is translated as CASSQDLMRNQPQHF.

This chain joins TRBV5-1 and TRBJ2-2; 8 nucleotides agree with TRBD1. Germline V gives CDR1 SGHRS, CDR2 YFSETQ. The J segment lost 2 bases and the V segment lost 4 bases, leaving 1 base of the junction unmatched. The CDR3 runs to 14 residues. The CDR3 spells CASSQGANTGELFF. The CDR3 nucleotides read TGCGCCAGCAGCCAGGGGGCAAACACCGGGGAGCTGTTTTTT.

The V call is TRBV7-2, the J call TRBJ1-1; D may be TRBD1 (5 bases). Germline CDR1 SGHTA, CDR2 FQGNSA. V dropped 1 base and J dropped 4 bases, with 10 bases sitting between them. The CDR3 runs to 14 residues. The CDR3 is CASSLGAGSTEAFF. CDR3 DNA: TGTGCCAGCAGCTTAGGGGCAGGGAGCACTGAAGCTTTCTTT. The variable domain in full, with the rest retrieved from reference TRBV7-2 and TRBJ1-1, is GAGVSQSPSNKVTEKGKDVELRCDPISGHTALYWYRQSLGQGLEFLIYFQGNSAPDKSGLPSDRFSAERTGGSVSTLTIQRTQQEDSAVYLCASSLGAGSTEAFFGQGTRLTVV.

This clone was counted a single time. This chain links TRBV15 with TRBJ1-4, with D uncertain. The CDR3 loop spans 12 amino acids. Trimming removed 8 bases at V and 2 bases at J, with 6 bases between. CDR1 and CDR2 from the germline V gene are LNHNV and YYDKDF (reference sequence). Here the CDR3 reads CATRDTNEKLFF. The CDR3 DNA reads TGTGCCACCCGGGATACTAATGAAAAACTGTTTTTT. Complete variable domain (other parts from reference TRBV15 and TRBJ1-4): DAMVIQNPRYQVTQFGKPVTLSCSQTLNHNVMYWYQQKSSQAPKLLFHYYDKDFNNEADTPDNFQSRRPNTSFCFLDIRSPGLGDTAMYLCATRDTNEKLFFGSGTQLSVL.

The chain recombines TRBV28 with TRBJ2-5; D call uncertain. The CDR3 contains 13 residues. In germline, CDR1 is MDHEN, CDR2 SYDVKM. V lost 3 bases and J lost 4, with 9 bases in between. The CDR3 DNA is TGTGCCAGCAGTTTCCAGGCAGCAGAGACCCAGTACTTC. Its protein is CASSFQAAETQYF.

The CDR3 sequence is CASSLLAGGPYEQFF. The CDR3 bases are TGTGCCAGCAGTCTTCTAGCGGGAGGGCCCTATGAGCAGTTCTTC. The rearrangement uses TRBV28 and TRBJ2-1, with TRBD2 matching 12 bases. The V and J ends lost 5 bases and 8 bases, in that order; junction bases with no gene match: 7. From germline, CDR1 is MDHEN and CDR2 SYDVKM. CDR3 length: 15 residues.

The chain carries TRBV5-1 and TRBJ2-2; 10 nucleotides match TRBD2. The CDR3 loop spans 14 amino acids. V lost 1 base and J lost 9; bases outside the gene matches: 3. Germline V gene sequence: CDR1 SGHRS, CDR2 YFSETQ. As DNA, the CDR3 is TGCGCCAGCAGCTTGCAGCGGGAGGGCCGGGAGCTGTTTTTT. This codes for CASSLQREGRELFF.

The CDR3 here is CASSFAGQPQHF. The CDR3 nucleotides are TGTGCCAGCAGCTTCGCAGGCCAGCCCCAGCATTTT. The V gene is TRBV13, the J gene TRBJ1-5; the D is unclear. Germline CDR1 PRHDT, CDR2 FYEKMQ (reference sequence). The length of the CDR3 is 12 residues. Between the trimmed V and J ends, which lost 3 bases and 7 bases, there was a span of 7 bases.

This chain uses TRBV19 with TRBJ1-1, with D unresolved. The V end lost 7 bases, the J end lost 1 base, and 10 bases lay between the germline ends. The CDR3 is made up of 13 amino acids. Germline values: CDR1 LNHDA, CDR2 SQIVND (reference sequence). CDR3 sequence: CASTLTANTEAFF. CDR3 DNA: TGTGCCAGTACCCTGACCGCGAACACTGAAGCTTTCTTT.

The chain employs TRBV10-1 and TRBJ2-7, with 9 bases identical to TRBD2. V was pared by 2 bases and J by 1 base, with 6 bases of the junction left unmatched. The length of the CDR3 is 16 residues. CDR1 WNHNN and CDR2 SYGVQD come from the germline V gene (reference sequence). Written as DNA, the CDR3 is TGCGCCAGCAGTGAGGGGCTAGCGGGAATATCCTACGAGCAGTACTTC. Protein sequence: CASSEGLAGISYEQYF.

CDR3: CASSPIPGQGAEQYF. The CDR3 bases are TGTGCCAGCTCCCCTATCCCGGGACAGGGGGCTGAGCAGTACTTC. The chain employs TRBV18 and TRBJ2-7, with TRBD1 identical over 12 bases. Germline V lookup: CDR1 KGHSH, CDR2 LQKENI. V lost 6 bases and J lost 7; bases outside the gene matches: 10. The CDR3 is 15 amino acids.